The sequence of this T cell receptor beta chain was determined in a study of early T cells in non-severe SARS-CoV-2 infection. The wider study: Whole-blood bulk RNA, unsorted, was sequenced, and chains were unpaired. Findings and limits, study-wide: Clonotype matching in VDJdb favored anti-spike CD8 responses and did not capture private and CD4 specificities.

The CDR3 contains 19 residues. Germline V gives CDR1 MDHEN, CDR2 SYDVKM. Unmatched junction bases numbered 21, after V lost 5 bases and J lost 8 bases. This clonotype was counted many times. The antigen is not known. Individual cDNA molecules each received unique molecular identifiers attached to them. Each CDR3 protein is one row after TCRdb ran MiXCR on the 5' RACE reads. Of approximately 90,000 distinct CDR3 sequences listed, around 12% are singletons. Specimen: whole blood, collected at baseline. The clonotype originates from an adult who was a healthcare worker with PCR-confirmed SARS-CoV-2 infection or an uninfected control (not recorded which). The chain combines TRBV28 with TRBJ2-1; 10 bases are shared with TRBD2. CDR3 region: CASSPRWTGKSGRAYEQFF. The CDR3 nucleotides are TGTGCCAGCAGTCCCCGGTGGACAGGAAAAAGCGGGAGGGCCTATGAGCAGTTCTTC. The full variable domain, with the rest looked up from reference TRBV28 and TRBJ2-1, is DVKVTQSSRYLVKRTGEKVFLECVQDMDHENMFWYRQDPGLGLRLIYFSYDVKMKEKGDIPEGYSVSREKKERFSLILESASTNQTSMYLCASSPRWTGKSGRAYEQFFGPGTRLTVL.